This T cell receptor beta chain emerged from a study of T cells after yellow fever vaccination. Study-level background: Researchers used SMART-Seq v4 Ultra Low Input to prepare fractions that had low cell numbers.

Germline assignment: CDR1 LGHNA and CDR2 YSLEER. The CDR3 is 17 amino acids. V gave up 2 bases and J gave up 2 bases, with 17 bases separating them. TCRdb recomputed calls from the 5' RACE reads with MiXCR, one row per CDR3 protein. The table includes about 220,000 distinct CDR3 sequences, about 3% detected once. This chain links TRBV4-3 with TRBJ2-3, with a weak D call TRBD2 (5 bases). The receptor was derived from a young man who received the YFV17D yellow fever vaccine. The sample was CD4+ T cells sorted from PBMCs, taken 10 days after the yellow fever booster vaccination. The CDR3 is CASSQSSGWPNTDTQYF. CDR3 sequence (DNA): TGCGCCAGCAGCCAAAGCTCGGGGTGGCCTAACACAGATACGCAGTATTTT.